This entry is about one T cell receptor (beta chain). There is no known antigen for this receptor. No qualities accompany the bases; no much larger clone lies one base away. The library was generated by the immunoSEQ multiplex PCR assay. For the multiplex PCR, a mixture combining 60 forward primers for TCR Vbeta segments and 13 reverse primers for TCR Jbeta segments was used. A multiplex PCR assay on genomic DNA amplified the CDR3 region of rearranged TCR beta genes. On the Illumina HiSeq System, the amplified TCR beta libraries were sequenced as 87-base-pair reads. The study's own analysis went as follows. In a later analysis, around 80 million unique TCR beta chains were counted across the roughly 610 repertoires, and roughly 11 million of these chains were shared by at least two donors. Raw reads were error-corrected and collapsed into unique sequences with a nearest-neighbor algorithm that merged closely related sequences to remove PCR and sequencing errors. V, D and J gene segments were assigned by aligning CDR3 sequences to IMGT reference sequences. For a sequence to be retained, at least a six-nucleotide match to both a V gene segment and a J gene segment was required. A rearrangement was called productive if the CDR3 had no stop codons and remained in frame with V and J, and every other rearrangement was called non-productive. CDR3 was defined according to IMGT convention as the region running from the second conserved V-encoded cysteine to the conserved J-encoded phenylalanine. The earlier analysis of some 580 of the donors excluded any sequence lacking an unambiguous match to a single V gene segment. In an earlier analysis of roughly 500 of the donors, V segments were called functional above 56.7% productive rearrangements and were called segregating when the between-donor standard deviation exceeded 5%. A statistical classification framework was built to diagnose cytomegalovirus status from the catalog of TCR beta chain sequences. In a later analysis, TCR nucleotide sequences were compared against IMGT/GENE-DB human TR gene sequences so that V and J genes could be assigned. In a later analysis, CDR3 sequences and most-parsimonious VDJ recombination scenarios were assigned using the TCRdist pipeline. In a later analysis, every TCR beta chain was defined by the combination of its CDR3 amino acid sequence and its V-gene family, and reads without a unique V-gene family were dropped. In a later analysis, 450 to 600 highly shared, low-generation-probability nucleotide sequences were removed to address suspected cross-contamination and a sequencing artifact. In a later analysis, a clonal expansion index for each public chain was calculated from normalized within-repertoire ranks of inferred template counts. In a later analysis, generation probabilities were computed with a VDJ recombination model fitted to out-of-frame rearrangements, and the resulting probabilities were checked against IGoR. A later analysis scored TCR-TCR, TCR-HLA and TCR-CMV co-occurrence with hypergeometric tests, applying a repertoire-size bias correction to TCR pairs. In a later analysis, false discovery rates were estimated by permuting HLA or CMV assignments 20 times. In a later analysis, co-occurring TCRs were grouped using DBSCAN, with TCRdist sequence similarity added in when clustering inside HLA-allele-positive subsets. Repertoires with fewer than 30,000 or more than 120,000 public chains were left out of co-occurrence clustering, as were about 5 repertoires with anomalous nucleotide sharing. What TCRdb holds here is the immuneACCESS table cut down to in-frame rearrangements. Part of the clones is not present; checked against another copy, under half of the missing clones reflect an unresolved V gene, and the others are unexplained. D and trimming come from the DNA, and the V and J calls and clone size come from that table. For this sample there are about 180,000 clones; around 81% appear just once. Roughly 4.4% of the sample lies in the top ten.

The record originates from a study of cytomegalovirus exposure and HLA in healthy donors (dated by TCRdb to about 2017). Context from the whole study: An earlier analysis of roughly 630 of the donors reported about 250 Gb of sequence data and 117 million unique TCR beta sequences from 190 million or so T cells. An early release that covered about 600 HLA-typed donors contained approximately 320 gigabases of sequencing data and about 93 million unique TCR sequences. Among the roughly 390 genotyped donors, 81% belonged to the genetic ancestry cluster associated with self-reported Caucasian donors. The study aimed to test whether signatures of past pathogen exposure could be identified by cataloging public T cell receptors. The T cell repertoires of some 670 subjects were profiled by immunosequencing and related to cytomegalovirus serostatus. A separate validation cohort of roughly 130 different subjects was used in addition to the approximately 610-subject first cohort. To predict cytomegalovirus infection status, the study combined high-throughput TCR immunosequencing, statistical association of individual TCRs with disease status, and machine learning. To study patterns of TCR occurrence, a later analysis re-analyzed previously published TCR beta repertoires from just over 650 donors and added high-resolution HLA genotyping. The later analysis used no new phenotypic data to find candidate immune exposures, relying instead on TCR beta sequences and their occurrence across donors. In an earlier analysis of 500 to 650 of the donors, high-throughput TCR beta sequencing was used to judge whether each TCR beta V gene segment behaved as functional or pseudogenic. Donor age, sex, ethnicity and CMV serostatus were compiled together with the repertoire data. A later genetic analysis took genome-wide SNP genotypes for about 55% of the roughly 670 donors and used that subset as a discovery cohort. Every discovery cohort repertoire had been produced on one sequencing platform. Class I and class II HLA loci were covered by the typing at four-digit resolution. The number of donors typed differed by locus, with about 629-630 for A, B, C, DRB1 and DQB1, around 500 for DQA1, over 600 for DPA1, and approximately 470 for DPB1. Because of strong linkage in the cohort, roughly five DR-DQ haplotypes were treated as single units for association and clustering. On average, 235,054 unique TCR beta nucleotide sequences were sequenced per donor among about 400 genotyped donors of the cohort, with approximately 18% of those sequences being non-productive.

The cohort comprised several hundred healthy bone marrow donors. Cohort members were all nominally healthy when sampled, although unrecorded immune exposures were likely present. The donor tested CMV seropositive, placing the donor among the 289 seropositive members of the cohort. Each donor provided a peripheral blood sample, and peripheral blood mononuclear cells were used for TCR beta sequencing. The Qiagen DNeasy Blood Extraction Kit was used to extract genomic DNA from the blood cell samples. Broader findings and caveats from the paper: The 87-base-pair reads could not distinguish some IMGT-functional V segments, including TRBV6-2 and TRBV6-3, so those segments were excluded. In an earlier analysis of fewer than 750 of the donors, most TCR beta V segments were observed in productive rearrangements about 87% or about 30% of the time, broadly matching IMGT annotations. Most TCR sequences were observed very rarely across donors, whereas some public TCRs were present in many individuals. Assigning TCR associations to individual alleles was difficult when HLA alleles, especially DR and DQ, strongly co-occurred. A few of the identified cytomegalovirus-associated TCR beta chains were confirmed in vitro to be specific for cytomegalovirus antigens. A later genetic analysis associated a missense DCLRE1C variant with V-gene and J-gene trimming of TCR beta chains, and an independent cohort replicated the association. In a later analysis, the rate of TCR association differed among HLA loci, with DRB1 alleles having the most associated TCRs and HLA-C alleles having the fewest. HLA typing was unavailable for some donors at each locus, so association tests used only the typed subset. In a later genetic analysis, fewer N-insertions in productive TCRs were reported among donors in an Asian-associated ancestry cluster than the roughly 640-donor mean. In a later analysis, HLA-associated TCR beta chains were found to be more clonally expanded and to have lower generation probabilities than equally common non-associated chains. Because counts were too low, some 16 rarely observed V segments, including chromosome 9 orphons, were excluded from the earlier analysis of roughly 580 of the donors. A group of highly shared sequence variants was considered likely to be a technical artifact of the sequencing pipeline. A later analysis associated some 17,000 TCR beta sequences with specific HLA alleles at a false discovery rate of 0.05. In a later analysis, several top co-occurrence clusters were reported to appear linked to parvovirus B19, influenza, CMV and Epstein-Barr virus. According to a later analysis, most CMV-associated TCR beta chains appeared to be HLA-restricted, and the HLA associations seemed to be driven largely by CMV exposure. A further reported finding was that TCR beta sequences accurately predicted the HLA-A and HLA-B alleles for most subjects in the first cohort. Linkage disequilibrium might explain the correlated functional status among segregating V segments, but an unknown experimental factor could not be ruled out. In the study, 150 to 200 TCR beta chains were listed as associated with cytomegalovirus. Immune exposure information for the cohort was limited to CMV serostatus. The classifier was reported to diagnose cytomegalovirus status with high specificity and sensitivity in both the original and validation cohorts. The presence/absence analyses assumed that sequencing depth was roughly uniform across donors, and that assumption may not be true. The authors suggested that the approach could potentially be extended to other disease states and immunological phenotypes. The cohort was sequenced for TCR beta chains only, and without alpha or paired-chain data the features that could be detected were limited.

V is shortened by 0 bases, J by 1 base, and the region joining them spans 4 bases. The germline V gene (reference sequence) provides CDR1 GTSNPN and CDR2 SVGIG. Including cysteine and phenylalanine, the CDR3 has 13 amino acids. The CDR3 DNA has 39 bases and is translated from base 1. The specimen sequenced was PBMCs. Recombination connected TRBV30 to TRBJ1-3; the D gene cannot be resolved reliably. This sequence was found in a woman aged 18-29 years in good health and CMV-seropositive. The CDR3 in this case is CAWSVGSGNTIYF. The DNA sequence follows: TGTGCCTGGAGTGTCGGGTCTGGAAACACCATATATTTT.